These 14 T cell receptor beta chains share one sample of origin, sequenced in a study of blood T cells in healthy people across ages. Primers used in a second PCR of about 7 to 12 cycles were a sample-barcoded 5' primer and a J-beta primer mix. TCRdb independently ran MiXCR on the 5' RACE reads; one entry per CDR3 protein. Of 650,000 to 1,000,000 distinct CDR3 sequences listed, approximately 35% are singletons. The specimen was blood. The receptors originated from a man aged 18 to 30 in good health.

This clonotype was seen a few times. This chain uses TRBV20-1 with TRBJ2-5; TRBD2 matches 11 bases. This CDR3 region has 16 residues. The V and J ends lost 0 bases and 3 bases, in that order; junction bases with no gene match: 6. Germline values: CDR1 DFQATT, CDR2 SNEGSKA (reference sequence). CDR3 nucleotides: TGCAGTGCTAGAGATTTACTAGCGGGGGCCAAAGAGACCCAGTACTTC. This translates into CSARDLLAGAKETQYF.

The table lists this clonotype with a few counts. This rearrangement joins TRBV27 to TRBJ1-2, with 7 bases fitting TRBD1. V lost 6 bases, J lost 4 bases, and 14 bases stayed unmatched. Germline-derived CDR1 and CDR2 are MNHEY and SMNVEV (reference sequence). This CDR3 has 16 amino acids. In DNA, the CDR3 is TGTGCCAGCAGAGCCCGGACAGGCCCCTTTGGCTATGGCTACACCTTC. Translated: CASRARTGPFGYGYTF.

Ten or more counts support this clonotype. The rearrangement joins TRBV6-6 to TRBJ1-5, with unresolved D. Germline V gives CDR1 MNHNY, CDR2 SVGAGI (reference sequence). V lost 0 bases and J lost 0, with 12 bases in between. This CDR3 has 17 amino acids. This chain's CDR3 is CASSYSAQPYSNQPQHF. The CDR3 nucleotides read TGTGCCAGCAGTTACTCGGCACAGCCTTATAGCAATCAGCCCCAGCATTTT.

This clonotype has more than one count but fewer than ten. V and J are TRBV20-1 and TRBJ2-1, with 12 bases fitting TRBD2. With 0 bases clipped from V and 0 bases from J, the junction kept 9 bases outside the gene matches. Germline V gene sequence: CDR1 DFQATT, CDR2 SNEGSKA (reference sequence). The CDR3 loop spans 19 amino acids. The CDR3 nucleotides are TGCAGTGCTAGAGATACGTTCAGGACTAGCGGGGACTCCTACAATGAGCAGTTCTTC. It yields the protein CSARDTFRTSGDSYNEQFF.

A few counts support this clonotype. The CDR3 nucleotides are TGTGCCAGCACCGGAGGGGGCAGGGGGCATGAAAAACTGTTTTTT. This translates into CASTGGGRGHEKLFF. J is TRBJ1-4 and V is TRBV28; 8 bases map to TRBD1. Germline V gives CDR1 MDHEN, CDR2 SYDVKM. The CDR3 is 15 amino acids. J gave up 6 bases and V 7 bases, and 10 bases lay outside the gene matches.

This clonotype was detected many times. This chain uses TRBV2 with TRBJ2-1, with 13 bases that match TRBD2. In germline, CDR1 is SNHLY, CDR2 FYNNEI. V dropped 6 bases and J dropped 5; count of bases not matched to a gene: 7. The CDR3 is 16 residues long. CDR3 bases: TGTGCCAGCAGCACCTCCGGGACTAGCGGGGACAATGAGCAGTTCTTC. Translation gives CASSTSGTSGDNEQFF.

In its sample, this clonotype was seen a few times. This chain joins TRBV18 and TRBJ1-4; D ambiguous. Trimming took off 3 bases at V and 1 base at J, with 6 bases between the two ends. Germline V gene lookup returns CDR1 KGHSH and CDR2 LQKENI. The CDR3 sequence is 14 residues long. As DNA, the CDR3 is TGTGCCAGCTCACCGGACTTAACTAATGAAAAACTGTTTTTT. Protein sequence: CASSPDLTNEKLFF. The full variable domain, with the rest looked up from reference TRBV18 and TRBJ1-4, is NAGVMQNPRHLVRRRGQEARLRCSPMKGHSHVYWYRQLPEEGLKFMVYLQKENIIDESGMPKERFSAEFPKEGPSILRIQQVVRGDSAAYFCASSPDLTNEKLFFGSGTQLSVL.

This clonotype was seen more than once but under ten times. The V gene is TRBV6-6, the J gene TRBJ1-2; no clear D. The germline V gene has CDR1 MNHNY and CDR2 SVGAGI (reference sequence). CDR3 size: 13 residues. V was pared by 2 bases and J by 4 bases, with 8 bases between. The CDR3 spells CASSYAPTYGYTF. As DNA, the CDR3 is TGTGCCAGCAGTTACGCCCCGACCTATGGCTACACCTTC.

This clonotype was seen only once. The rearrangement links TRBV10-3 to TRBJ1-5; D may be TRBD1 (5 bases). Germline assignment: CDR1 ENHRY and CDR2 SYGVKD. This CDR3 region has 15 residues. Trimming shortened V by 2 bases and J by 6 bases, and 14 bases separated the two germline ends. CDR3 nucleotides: TGTGCCATCAGTGAGAACCGAGGGGAGGCTCAGCCCCAGCATTTT. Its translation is CAISENRGEAQPQHF.

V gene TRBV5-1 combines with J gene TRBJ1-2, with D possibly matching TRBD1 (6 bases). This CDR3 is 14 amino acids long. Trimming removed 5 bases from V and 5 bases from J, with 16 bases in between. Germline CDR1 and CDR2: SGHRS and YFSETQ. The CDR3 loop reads CASSNTGNLYGYTF. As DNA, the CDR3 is TGCGCCAGCAGTAATACAGGGAACCTATATGGCTACACCTTC.

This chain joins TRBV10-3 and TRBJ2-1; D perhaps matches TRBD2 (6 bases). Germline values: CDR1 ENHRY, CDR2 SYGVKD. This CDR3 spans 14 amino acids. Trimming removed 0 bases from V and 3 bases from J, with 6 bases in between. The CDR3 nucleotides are TGTGCCATCAGTGAGTCGCGGGGCTACAATGAGCAGTTCTTC. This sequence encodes CAISESRGYNEQFF.

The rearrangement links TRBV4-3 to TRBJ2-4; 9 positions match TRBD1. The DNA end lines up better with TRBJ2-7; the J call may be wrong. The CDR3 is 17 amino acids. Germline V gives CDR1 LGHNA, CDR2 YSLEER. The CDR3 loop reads CASSQDGGQGYGYEQYF. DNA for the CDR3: TGCGCCAGCAGCCAAGATGGAGGACAGGGGTACGGCTACGAGCAGTACTTC.

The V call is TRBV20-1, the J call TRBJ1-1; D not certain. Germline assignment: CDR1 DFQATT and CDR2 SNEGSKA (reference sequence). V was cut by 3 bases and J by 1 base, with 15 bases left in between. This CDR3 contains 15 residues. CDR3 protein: CSASRDQSRNTEAFF. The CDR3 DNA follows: TGCAGTGCTAGCCGCGATCAGAGTAGGAACACTGAAGCTTTCTTT.

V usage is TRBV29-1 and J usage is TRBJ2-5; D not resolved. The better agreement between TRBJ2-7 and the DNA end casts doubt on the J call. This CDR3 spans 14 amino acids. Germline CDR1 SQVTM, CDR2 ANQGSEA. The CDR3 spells CSASLGTPVDEQYF. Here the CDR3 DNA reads TGCAGCGCCTCCCTGGGTACTCCGGTCGACGAGCAGTACTTC.